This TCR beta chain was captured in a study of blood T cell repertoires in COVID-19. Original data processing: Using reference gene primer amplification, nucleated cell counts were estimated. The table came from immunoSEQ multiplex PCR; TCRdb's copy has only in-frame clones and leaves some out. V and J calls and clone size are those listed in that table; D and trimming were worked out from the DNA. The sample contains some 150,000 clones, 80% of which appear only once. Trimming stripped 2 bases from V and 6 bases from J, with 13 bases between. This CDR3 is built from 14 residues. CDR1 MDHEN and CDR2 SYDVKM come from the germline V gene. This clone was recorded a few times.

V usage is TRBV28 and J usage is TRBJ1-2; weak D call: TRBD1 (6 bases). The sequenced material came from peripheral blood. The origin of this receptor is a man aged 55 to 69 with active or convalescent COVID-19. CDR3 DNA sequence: TGTGCCAGCAGTTTACAGGGGTGGGAGCATGGCTACACCTTC. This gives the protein CASSLQGWEHGYTF.